The 12 T cell receptor beta chains listed next were all sequenced from one sample in a study of cytomegalovirus exposure and HLA in healthy donors. The PCR had 60 Vbeta and 13 Jbeta primers. Assay: immunoSEQ multiplex PCR; the TCRdb copy retains only in-frame clones and omits some. The top ten clones hold over 1.5% of a sample with about 130,000 clones, around 70% of them seen once. The specimen sequenced was PBMCs. These receptors were taken from a man aged 25-45 years in good health and CMV-seropositive.

The chain uses TRBV7-2 and TRBJ2-3; possible D gene TRBD2, 6 bases. V dropped 4 bases and J dropped 2 bases, with 10 bases sitting between them. This CDR3 is built from 14 residues. CDR1 and CDR2 from the germline V gene are SGHTA and FQGNSA. This chain's CDR3 is CASSWDFNTDTQYF. The CDR3 DNA follows: TGTGCCAGCAGCTGGGACTTTAACACAGATACGCAGTATTTT.

This clone has more than one count but fewer than ten. The chain joins TRBV4-3 to TRBJ1-4; D possibly corresponds to TRBD1 (5 bases). V lost 5 bases to trimming and J lost 2 bases, with 12 bases between them. There are 15 residues in the CDR3. Germline lookup yields CDR1 LGHNA and CDR2 YSLEER. The CDR3 DNA sequence: TGCGCCAGCAGCAGGGGAAGGCTGACTAATGAAAAACTGTTTTTT. Translated, it gives CASSRGRLTNEKLFF.

The rearrangement links TRBV4-2 to TRBJ2-3; D remains unclear. V shed 0 bases and J shed 0 bases, with 10 bases lying between them. This CDR3 is built from 16 residues. Germline assignment: CDR1 LGHNA and CDR2 YNFKEQ. CDR3 bases: TGTGCCAGCAGCCAAGAGAGGCTAAGGAGCACAGATACGCAGTATTTT. Amino acids: CASSQERLRSTDTQYF.

This chain links TRBV7-2 with TRBJ1-2; 8 nucleotides line up with TRBD1. CDR1 and CDR2 from the germline V gene are SGHTA and FQGNSA. The CDR3 loop spans 14 amino acids. The junction had 6 bases not matched to a gene; V was cut back by 6 bases and J by 3 bases. This chain's CDR3 is CASSLMTGDYGYTF. In DNA, the CDR3 is TGTGCCAGCAGTCTGATGACAGGGGACTATGGCTACACCTTC.

The chain couples TRBV5-1 to TRBJ2-7; D gene ambiguous. Trimming cost V 0 bases and J 0 bases, with 7 bases left between them. Per germline, CDR1 SGHRS and CDR2 YFSETQ. The CDR3 spans 14 residues. CDR3 amino acids: CASSLGTYSYEQYF. The CDR3 DNA follows: TGCGCCAGCAGCTTGGGTACTTACTCCTACGAGCAGTACTTC.

V and J are TRBV13 and TRBJ2-1; 8 bases agree with TRBD2. The CDR3 runs to 14 residues. CDR1 and CDR2 from the germline V gene are PRHDT and FYEKMQ (reference sequence). V shed 1 base, J shed 9 bases, and the junction held 5 bases outside the gene matches. For the CDR3, the DNA is TGTGCCAGCAGCTTAGCGGGACTAGGCTTTGAGCAGTTCTTC. Its protein is CASSLAGLGFEQFF.

The chain links TRBV10-3 to TRBJ1-3; 7 bases fit TRBD1. The CDR3 is 13 residues long. Trimming at V came to 7 bases and at J to 2 bases, leaving 2 bases not matched to a gene. Germline loops: CDR1 ENHRY, CDR2 SYGVKD. The chain's CDR3 is CAIKGQTGNTIYF. CDR3 DNA: TGTGCCATCAAGGGACAGACTGGAAACACCATATATTTT.

The chain has TRBV19 and TRBJ1-1; TRBD1 aligns across 7 bases. Germline V CDR1 and CDR2: LNHDA, SQIVND (reference sequence). V lost 5 bases and J lost 4; bases outside the gene matches: 10. The CDR3 has 15 residues. The CDR3 nucleotides read TGTGCCAGTAGTCCAAGACAGGGAAGAGGCACTGAAGCTTTCTTT. This encodes CASSPRQGRGTEAFF.

The sample holds a few counts of this clone. This chain uses TRBV27 with TRBJ2-7; 9 bases align to TRBD1. V was clipped by 5 bases and J by 7 bases; unmatched bases: 15. Germline CDR1 MNHEY, CDR2 SMNVEV (reference sequence). The CDR3 has 16 residues. The CDR3 region has the DNA TGTGCCAGCAGTCCAAAGACAGGGGGGGCCCGGGGAGAGCAGTACTTC. Translation gives CASSPKTGGARGEQYF.

J is TRBJ2-7 and V is TRBV4-2; 9 bases map to TRBD2. The germline gives CDR1 LGHNA, CDR2 YNFKEQ. V gave up 0 bases and J gave up 7 bases; unmatched junction bases: 7. The length of the CDR3 is 15 residues. The CDR3 sequence: CASSQEVAGEGEQYF. The CDR3 DNA reads TGTGCCAGCAGCCAAGAGGTAGCGGGAGAGGGTGAGCAGTACTTC.

The chain uses TRBV5-4 and TRBJ2-5; D possibly corresponds to TRBD2 (6 bases). Trimming stripped 4 bases from V and 2 bases from J, with 21 bases between. Germline-derived CDR1 and CDR2 are SGHNT and YYREEE (reference sequence). The CDR3 runs 17 residues. The CDR3 DNA follows: TGTGCCAGCAGCCCGGGAATTGGAGGGGACCTACAAGAGACCCAGTACTTC. Its protein product is CASSPGIGGDLQETQYF.

This chain connects TRBV30 to TRBJ1-1; D unclear. Germline V lookup: CDR1 GTSNPN, CDR2 SVGIG (reference sequence). V was trimmed by 7 bases and J by 3 bases, leaving 12 bases between them. CDR3 length equals 12 residues. The CDR3 sequence: CASTGGYTEAFF. CDR3 bases: TGTGCCTCTACTGGAGGGTACACTGAAGCTTTCTTT.